This TCR beta chain was sequenced in a study of shared clonotypes between healthy human individuals. Germline-derived CDR1 and CDR2 are MNHEY and SVGAGI. The germline V and J ends were trimmed by 3 bases and 1 base, with 12 bases remaining between them. This CDR3 is built from 15 residues. Healthy HIV-negative adults without recent acute infections or vaccinations served as donors. The protocol was immunoSEQ multiplex PCR, while the TCRdb copy is restricted to in-frame clones and leaves out a portion. This table holds about half a million clones, roughly 80% found once. This clonotype was sampled from a woman between 40 and 50 years old in good health. Some clones in this sample may be carry-over from other donors' samples. The sequencing input was PBMCs. V is TRBV6-5 and J is TRBJ1-1; D remains unclear. The CDR3 nucleotides read TGTGCCAGCAGTTATCCGGGAGGGAGGAACACTGAAGCTTTCTTT. It translates to CASSYPGGRNTEAFF.